This T cell receptor (beta chain) was captured in a study of T cells after yellow fever vaccination. Study-level points and caveats: Reappearance after the booster was observed for most primary-vaccination clones (roughly 95% CD4, roughly 90% CD8).

Remarks on this clonotype: Its matching antigen is unknown. With a much larger clone just one base away, this may be a read error.

TCRdb itself ran the 5' RACE reads through MiXCR, one entry per CDR3 protein. The top ten clones hold roughly 2.5% of a sample with more than 95,000 distinct CDR3 sequences, 6.5% to 9% of them seen once. The length of the CDR3 is 15 residues. Germline V gives CDR1 SGHKS, CDR2 YYEKEE (reference sequence). The sample here was CD4+ T cells sorted from PBMCs, taken more than 40 days after the first yellow fever vaccination. The origin of this receptor is a man between 18 and 35 years old who received the YFV17D yellow fever vaccine. This chain connects TRBV5-5 to TRBJ1-5, with D unresolved. The DNA for the CDR3 is TGTGCCAGCAGCTTTACAGAGGATAGCAATCATCCCCAGCATTTT. Amino acid sequence: CASSFTEDSNHPQHF.